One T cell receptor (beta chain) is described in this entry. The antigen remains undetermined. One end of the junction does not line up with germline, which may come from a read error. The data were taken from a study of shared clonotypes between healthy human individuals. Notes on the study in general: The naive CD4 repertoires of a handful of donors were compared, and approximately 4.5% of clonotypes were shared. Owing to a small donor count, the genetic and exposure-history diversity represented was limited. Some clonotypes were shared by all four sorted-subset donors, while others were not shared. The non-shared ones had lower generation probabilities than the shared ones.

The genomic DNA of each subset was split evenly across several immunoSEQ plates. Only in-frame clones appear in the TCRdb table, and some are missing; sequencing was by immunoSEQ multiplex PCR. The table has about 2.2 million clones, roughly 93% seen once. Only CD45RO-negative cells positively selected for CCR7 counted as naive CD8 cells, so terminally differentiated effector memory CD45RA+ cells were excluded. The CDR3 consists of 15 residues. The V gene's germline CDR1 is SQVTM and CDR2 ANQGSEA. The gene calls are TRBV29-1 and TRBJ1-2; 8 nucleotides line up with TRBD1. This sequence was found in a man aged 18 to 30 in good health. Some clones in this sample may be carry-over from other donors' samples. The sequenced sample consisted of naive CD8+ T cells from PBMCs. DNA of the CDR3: TGCAGCGTCGAAGGGGACAGGTCGCTTAACTATGGCTACACCTTC. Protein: CSVEGDRSLNYGYTF.